This entry lists 32 T cell receptor beta chains sequenced from one sample in a study of cytomegalovirus exposure and HLA in healthy donors. With 60 Vbeta and 13 Jbeta primers, the PCR was carried out. TCRdb keeps only in-frame clones here, not all; method: immunoSEQ multiplex PCR. The sample contains some 140,000 clones, 60% to 80% of which appear only once. The sequenced sample consisted of PBMCs. The receptors derive from a man aged 30 to 45 in good health and CMV-seropositive.

The chain links TRBV19 to TRBJ1-5; TRBD1 might be the D (6 bases). Germline V gene data show CDR1 as LNHDA and CDR2 as SQIVND (reference sequence). The CDR3 spans 14 residues. Trimming left V 7 bases short and J 5 bases short, with 15 bases between. CDR3 nucleotides: TGTGCCAGTAACGGTCAGGGGTCGGATCAGCCCCAGCATTTT. Translating it yields CASNGQGSDQPQHF.

The chain is built from TRBV15 and TRBJ2-1, with 9 bases that match TRBD1. Germline CDR1 reads LNHNV; CDR2 reads YYDKDF (reference sequence). Trimming at V came to 4 bases and at J to 2 bases, leaving 6 bases not matched to a gene. This CDR3 comprises 16 residues. CDR3 sequence (DNA): TGTGCCACCAGCACGACCGGGACAGGGACCTACAATGAGCAGTTCTTC. This encodes CATSTTGTGTYNEQFF. The whole variable domain, filled in from reference TRBV15 and TRBJ2-1, reads DAMVIQNPRYQVTQFGKPVTLSCSQTLNHNVMYWYQQKSSQAPKLLFHYYDKDFNNEADTPDNFQSRRPNTSFCFLDIRSPGLGDTAMYLCATSTTGTGTYNEQFFGPGTRLTVL.

The chain joins TRBV2 to TRBJ2-7; perhaps TRBD1 as D (6 bases). Germline CDR1 is SNHLY and CDR2 is FYNNEI. V was trimmed by 1 base and J by 0 bases, leaving 7 bases between them. The CDR3 consists of 14 residues. The CDR3 DNA reads TGTGCCAGCAGTGAAGACAGGGACTCCTACGAGCAGTACTTC. This translates into CASSEDRDSYEQYF.

The rearrangement uses TRBV27 and TRBJ2-1; the D gene is possibly TRBD1 (8 bases). The V end was cut by 4 bases, the J end by 6 bases, with 16 bases between. This CDR3 is built from 15 residues. Germline assignment: CDR1 MNHEY and CDR2 SMNVEV (reference sequence). The CDR3 coding sequence is TGTGCCAGCAGTTCGGATTACAGGGGGGGCAATGAGCAGTTCTTC. It specifies CASSSDYRGGNEQFF.

J is TRBJ2-5 and V is TRBV7-2; 9 positions agree with TRBD2. V trimming: 5 bases; J trimming: 5 bases; junction bases outside the gene matches: 6. Per the germline V gene, CDR1 is SGHTA and CDR2 is FQGNSA. The CDR3 totals 14 residues. The CDR3 spells CASSQGTSRETQYF. CDR3 coding DNA: TGTGCCAGCAGCCAAGGGACTAGCCGGGAGACCCAGTACTTC.

V is TRBV19 and J is TRBJ2-3; possibly TRBD1 for D (6 bases). This CDR3 has 15 residues. CDR1 is LNHDA, CDR2 SQIVND, per germline (reference sequence). V lost 4 bases and J 0 bases, leaving 11 bases between the germline ends. For the CDR3, the DNA is TGTGCCAGTAGTACGAACAGGGCCAGCACAGATACGCAGTATTTT. Its translation: CASSTNRASTDTQYF.

This clone occurred a few times. The gene calls are TRBV2 and TRBJ1-2; D possibly corresponds to TRBD1 (6 bases). V lost 3 bases, J lost 4 bases, and 6 bases lay in between. Looked up from germline, CDR1 is SNHLY and CDR2 is FYNNEI. This CDR3 spans 12 amino acids. The CDR3 protein is CASSDRGYGYTF. CDR3 coding DNA: TGTGCCAGCAGTGACAGGGGCTATGGCTACACCTTC.

For the CDR3, the DNA is TGTGCCAGCAGTTACTCGAGCCCCGAGCACCCGATGTTTTTT. Its protein is CASSYSSPEHPMFF. The chain joins TRBV6-6 to TRBJ2-2; D ambiguous. The germline CDR1 and CDR2 sequences are MNHNY and SVGAGI (reference sequence). CDR3 length: 14 amino acids. Trimming left V 0 bases short and J 15 bases short, with 17 bases between.

J is TRBJ2-7 and V is TRBV6-5; TRBD1 matches at 8 bases. Germline CDR1 and CDR2: MNHEY and SVGAGI. This CDR3 spans 15 amino acids. V was pared by 6 bases and J by 4 bases, with 11 bases of the junction left unmatched. This CDR3 is CASSLGQVKGYEQYF. In DNA form, the CDR3 reads TGTGCCAGCAGCTTGGGACAGGTGAAGGGGTACGAGCAGTACTTC.

About this clone: The same CDR3 can be traced to other DNA sequences in this sample. Here the CDR3 reads CASSPDSYEQYF. CDR3 sequence (DNA): TGTGCCAGCTCACCAGACAGCTACGAGCAGTACTTC. V is TRBV18 and J is TRBJ2-7; D might be TRBD1 (5 bases). This CDR3 spans 12 amino acids. Trimming stripped 2 bases from V and 3 bases from J, with 5 bases between. Germline V gives CDR1 KGHSH, CDR2 LQKENI.

CDR3 loop: CASSLLSSGRQETQYF. The CDR3 DNA reads as TGTGCCAGCAGCTTACTTTCTAGCGGGAGACAAGAGACCCAGTACTTC. This chain links TRBV5-6 with TRBJ2-5; 10 bases agree with TRBD2. V lost 2 bases to trimming and J lost 2 bases; unmatched junction nucleotides: 6. Germline values: CDR1 SGHDT, CDR2 YYEEEE. The CDR3 consists of 16 residues. The full variable domain, completed using reference TRBV5-6 and TRBJ2-5, is DAGVTQSPTHLIKTRGQQVTLRCSPKSGHDTVSWYQQALGQGPQFIFQYYEEEERQRGNFPDRFSGHQFPNYSSELNVNALLLGDSALYLCASSLLSSGRQETQYFGPGTRLLVL.

The V gene is TRBV29-1, the J gene TRBJ2-1; no reliable D call. The CDR3 is 11 residues long. Germline V lookup: CDR1 SQVTM, CDR2 ANQGSEA. The ends were cut back, 3 bases at V and 6 bases at J, with 6 bases in the middle. The CDR3 DNA is TGCAGCGTTGATACGGTCAATGAGCAGTTCTTC. It encodes CSVDTVNEQFF.

J is TRBJ2-7 and V is TRBV15, with D perhaps TRBD2 (5 bases). Deletions cut 0 bases from V and 6 bases from J, with 12 bases between. Germline V lookup: CDR1 LNHNV, CDR2 YYDKDF (reference sequence). The CDR3 contains 14 residues. The CDR3 sequence: CATSREIGEGEQYF. CDR3 nucleotides: TGTGCCACCAGCAGAGAGATAGGAGAGGGCGAGCAGTACTTC.

This clone turned up a few times. The genes are TRBV5-1 and TRBJ2-2, with TRBD1 matching over 7 bases. Trimming cost V 0 bases and J 5 bases; bases outside gene matches: 4. Germline values: CDR1 SGHRS, CDR2 YFSETQ. The CDR3 sequence is 15 residues long. The DNA for the CDR3 is TGCGCCAGCAGCTTGGGACCAGGGGGTACCGGGGAGCTGTTTTTT. Residues: CASSLGPGGTGELFF.

The rearrangement uses TRBV7-9 and TRBJ2-7, with TRBD2 identical over 8 bases. The CDR3 sequence is 13 residues long. The germline V gene has CDR1 SEHNR and CDR2 FQNEAQ (reference sequence). Trimming at V came to 6 bases and at J to 7 bases, leaving 8 bases not matched to a gene. CDR3: CASSLEREREQYF. In nucleotides, the CDR3 is TGTGCCAGCAGTTTGGAGCGGGAGAGGGAGCAGTACTTC.

Only a few counts were recorded for this clone. The V gene is TRBV28, the J gene TRBJ2-1; unclear D gene. Trimming pared 2 bases from V and 1 base from J, leaving 9 bases between. This CDR3 region has 15 residues. Germline-derived CDR1 and CDR2 are MDHEN and SYDVKM. In DNA form, the CDR3 reads TGTGCCAGCAGTTTAGTGGCGGCTTCCTACAATGAGCAGTTCTTC. It encodes CASSLVAASYNEQFF.

This rearrangement joins TRBV7-9 to TRBJ2-3, with 8 positions matching TRBD1. The CDR3 sequence is 15 residues long. From germline, CDR1 is SEHNR and CDR2 FQNEAQ (reference sequence). The trim removed 5 bases at V and 2 bases at J, leaving 6 bases unmatched. In nucleotides, the CDR3 is TGTGCCAGCAGCAGCCGGGACAGGCACACAGATACGCAGTATTTT. Amino acid sequence: CASSSRDRHTDTQYF.

CDR3 amino acids: CASSGTSGGYNEQFF. As DNA, the CDR3 is TGTGCCAGCAGCGGAACTAGCGGGGGCTACAATGAGCAGTTCTTC. The V gene is TRBV7-9, the J gene TRBJ2-1, with 11 bases aligning to TRBD2. Germline values: CDR1 SEHNR, CDR2 FQNEAQ (reference sequence). The CDR3 is 15 residues long. V trimming: 5 bases; J trimming: 3 bases; junction bases outside the gene matches: 3.

The V call is TRBV4-2, the J call TRBJ2-1; D uncertain. CDR3 length: 14 amino acids. CDR1 and CDR2 from the germline V gene are LGHNA and YNFKEQ. Trimming shortened V by 3 bases and J by 6 bases, and 12 bases separated the two germline ends. The CDR3 nucleotides read TGTGCCAGCAGCCACCCCCCAGTATTCAATGAGCAGTTCTTC. Protein sequence: CASSHPPVFNEQFF.

This chain uses TRBV5-5 with TRBJ2-7, with D maybe TRBD1 (6 bases). The CDR3 loop spans 13 amino acids. Trimming took 2 bases from V and 2 from J, leaving 8 bases between them. The germline CDR1 and CDR2 sequences are SGHKS and YYEKEE (reference sequence). Here the CDR3 reads CASSFGQTYEQYF. The CDR3, as DNA: TGTGCCAGCAGCTTTGGACAGACCTACGAGCAGTACTTC.

The chain uses TRBV16 and TRBJ1-5; 7 positions agree with TRBD1. The germline V gene encodes CDR1 KGHSY and CDR2 FQNENV. Trimming took 5 bases from V and 9 from J; bases not matched to a gene: 16. The CDR3 runs 16 residues. The CDR3 coding sequence is TGTGCCAGCAGCAAACAGGGGACGCCGGGGTATGGGCCCCAGCATTTT. It specifies CASSKQGTPGYGPQHF.

The rearrangement links TRBV9 to TRBJ1-1; the match to TRBD1 covers 11 bases. Germline-derived CDR1 and CDR2 are SGDLS and YYNGEE. The V segment lost 2 bases and the J segment 3 bases; nucleotides outside the gene matches: 9. The CDR3 covers 17 residues. CDR3 bases: TGTGCCAGCAGCGTGAACCGGGACAGGGGGGGAGACACTGAAGCTTTCTTT. Its protein product is CASSVNRDRGGDTEAFF.

The V gene is TRBV6-1, the J gene TRBJ1-5; 8 positions match TRBD1. The CDR3 runs 13 residues. The germline gives CDR1 MNHNS, CDR2 SASEGT. V gave up 6 bases and J gave up 5 bases; unmatched junction bases: 3. The CDR3 sequence is CASRTGGDQPQHF. Here the CDR3 DNA reads TGTGCCAGCAGAACAGGGGGAGATCAGCCCCAGCATTTT.

The chain couples TRBV10-1 to TRBJ2-2; D ambiguous. The CDR3 consists of 13 residues. The V gene's germline CDR1 is WNHNN and CDR2 SYGVQD (reference sequence). Trimming pared 4 bases from V and 4 bases from J, leaving 7 bases between. CDR3 in amino acids: CASSALSTGELFF. The CDR3 coding sequence is TGCGCCAGCAGTGCCCTGTCCACCGGGGAGCTGTTTTTT.

Comment on this clone: This same CDR3 is encoded by further DNA sequences in the sample. The chain combines TRBV18 with TRBJ2-2, with D tentatively TRBD2 (6 bases). There are 16 residues in the CDR3. The V gene lost 0 bases and the J gene lost 5 bases, with 13 bases spanning the gap. CDR1 and CDR2 (germline): KGHSH, LQKENI. The CDR3 region has the DNA TGTGCCAGCTCACCACCGTCTGGAGGGGAAACCGGGGAGCTGTTTTTT. Its translation: CASSPPSGGETGELFF.

The genes are TRBV4-1 and TRBJ2-3, with 7 bases matching TRBD1. Trimming at V came to 2 bases and at J to 2 bases, leaving 7 bases not matched to a gene. The length of the CDR3 is 16 residues. CDR1 is MGHRA and CDR2 is YSYEKL in the germline V gene. The CDR3 coding sequence is TGCGCCAGCAGCCAACGGGCAGGGGGTGACACAGATACGCAGTATTTT. It encodes CASSQRAGGDTDTQYF.

This clone is a singleton in its sample. V is TRBV7-9 and J is TRBJ2-1; the match to TRBD1 covers 10 bases. Unmatched junction bases numbered 9, after V lost 5 bases and J lost 8 bases. CDR1 SEHNR and CDR2 FQNEAQ come from the germline V gene (reference sequence). The CDR3 extends over 15 amino acids. The CDR3 protein is CASSPPGTGDDEQFF. The CDR3 DNA reads TGTGCCAGCAGCCCACCCGGGACAGGGGATGATGAGCAGTTCTTC.

The rearrangement links TRBV5-6 to TRBJ2-5; D ambiguous. CDR3 length equals 13 residues. V shed 2 bases and J shed 4 bases, with 9 bases lying between them. CDR1 and CDR2 (germline): SGHDT, YYEEEE. The CDR3: CASSFTVRETQYF. Written as DNA, the CDR3 is TGTGCCAGCAGCTTCACGGTGAGAGAGACCCAGTACTTC.

This clone was observed a few times. The chain carries TRBV27 and TRBJ2-7; 7 nucleotides match TRBD1. This CDR3 spans 16 amino acids. V was clipped by 6 bases and J by 2 bases; unmatched bases: 13. Per germline, CDR1 MNHEY and CDR2 SMNVEV (reference sequence). The CDR3: CASRQNSQGPPYEQYF. The CDR3 nucleotides are TGTGCCAGCAGACAAAACTCACAGGGGCCACCCTACGAGCAGTACTTC.

The chain recombines TRBV5-1 with TRBJ2-1, with TRBD2 identical over 11 bases. V shed 8 bases, J shed 2 bases, and the junction held 12 bases outside the gene matches. From germline, CDR1 is SGHRS and CDR2 YFSETQ. The CDR3 contains 17 residues. The CDR3 here is CASRSLAGALAYNEQFF. The CDR3 DNA is TGCGCCAGTCGTTCACTAGCGGGAGCCCTGGCCTACAATGAGCAGTTCTTC.

This clone was found a few times. The V and J genes are TRBV6-6 and TRBJ1-5; unclear D gene. There are 14 residues in the CDR3. Trimming took off 8 bases at V and 4 bases at J, with 15 bases between the two ends. CDR1 is MNHNY and CDR2 is SVGAGI in the germline V gene (reference sequence). CDR3 region: CASGPQIDNQPQHF. The CDR3 nucleotides are TGTGCCAGCGGGCCTCAAATTGATAATCAGCCCCAGCATTTT.

The chain recombines TRBV5-1 with TRBJ2-3; 8 positions agree with TRBD2. Germline V CDR1 and CDR2: SGHRS, YFSETQ. The CDR3 totals 14 residues. With 4 bases clipped from V and 6 bases from J, the junction kept 7 bases outside the gene matches. For the CDR3, the DNA is TGCGCCAGCAGCCCGGGGGGACTAGGCGATACGCAGTATTTT. Translated, it gives CASSPGGLGDTQYF.